This T cell receptor (beta chain) originates from a study of technical replicates of blood from a few donors. This CDR3 region has 13 residues. Trimming left V 6 bases short and J 2 bases short, with 5 bases between. Germline CDR1 is MDHEN and CDR2 is SYDVKM. Assay used: immunoSEQ multiplex PCR; TCRdb lists only in-frame clones, some missing. There are under 80,000 clones in the sample; roughly 92% occur only once, and 0.26% lies in the top ten. This receptor was taken from a human donor in good health. The chain has TRBV28 and TRBJ2-6; D call uncertain. The source material was T cells isolated from PBMCs. The CDR3 is CASRETGANVLTF. CDR3 DNA: TGTGCCAGCAGGGAGACTGGGGCCAACGTCCTGACTTTC.